These 29 T cell receptor beta chains came from one sample sequenced in a study of T cell repertoires in MIS-A myocarditis. The method was immunoSEQ multiplex PCR; TCRdb's version includes in-frame clones alone and lacks a portion of them. The top ten hold around 20% of the sample, which has more than 6,000 clones, about four fifths seen once. The sample consisted of right inferior lung lobe tissue obtained at autopsy. Receptor source: a man aged 18-30 years with fulminant myocarditis from multisystem inflammatory syndrome in adults (MIS-A) after COVID-19.

The J gene is TRBJ2-7, the V gene TRBV4-2, with D hard to call. This CDR3 spans 13 amino acids. Germline V CDR1 and CDR2: LGHNA, YNFKEQ. The V end lost 2 bases, the J end lost 3 bases, and 8 bases lay between the germline ends. In nucleotides, the CDR3 is TGTGCCAGCAGCCAAAGCTACGGCTACGAGCAGTACTTC. Translated, it gives CASSQSYGYEQYF.

Points on this clone: A junction boundary mismatches the germline segment, possibly from a read error. The chain couples TRBV28 to TRBJ1-4; possibly TRBD1 for D (6 bases). Germline V gene lookup returns CDR1 MDHEN and CDR2 SYDVKM. The CDR3 covers 13 residues. The CDR3 loop reads CASSPGDTRICLF. The CDR3 DNA is TGTGCCAGCAGTCCAGGGGACACCCGAATCTGTCTTTTT. Combining the CDR3 with reference TRBV28 and TRBJ1-4 gives the whole variable domain DVKVTQSSRYLVKRTGEKVFLECVQDMDHENMFWYRQDPGLGLRLIYFSYDVKMKEKGDIPEGYSVSREKKERFSLILESASTNQTSMYLCASSPGDTRICLFGSGTQLSVL.

This clone was observed a handful of times. The chain has TRBV28 and TRBJ2-5; D is unclear. This CDR3 region has 12 residues. V dropped 4 bases and J dropped 4 bases, with 7 bases sitting between them. Germline V CDR1 and CDR2: MDHEN, SYDVKM. The CDR3 sequence is CASSSIGETQYF. The CDR3 DNA is TGTGCCAGCAGTTCGATAGGAGAGACCCAGTACTTC.

The chain employs TRBV5-5 and TRBJ2-2, with 8 nucleotides matching TRBD1. CDR1 and CDR2 (germline): SGHKS, YYEKEE (reference sequence). Unmatched junction bases numbered 0, after V lost 2 bases and J lost 6 bases. This CDR3 has 13 amino acids. The CDR3 DNA follows: TGTGCCAGCAGCTTACAGGGGGCCGGGGAGCTGTTTTTT. The encoded protein is CASSLQGAGELFF.

This chain connects TRBV19 to TRBJ2-5; D is possibly TRBD2 (6 bases). Trimming left V 8 bases short and J 1 base short, with 8 bases between. Per the germline V gene, CDR1 is LNHDA and CDR2 is SQIVND (reference sequence). This CDR3 is built from 12 residues. The DNA of the CDR3 is TGTGCCAGTCGGGGGTTCCAAGAGACCCAGTACTTC. Protein: CASRGFQETQYF.

This clone occurred a few times. The CDR3 here is CASSSTGLDGDTQYF. The CDR3 region has the DNA TGCGCCAGCAGCTCGACAGGGCTTGATGGAGATACGCAGTATTTT. The chain uses TRBV5-1 and TRBJ2-3; 7 nucleotides match TRBD1. The ends lost 3 bases at V and 5 bases at J; junction bases unmatched: 9. From germline, CDR1 is SGHRS and CDR2 YFSETQ. The CDR3 loop spans 15 amino acids.

V usage is TRBV28 and J usage is TRBJ2-7, with TRBD2 matching over 7 bases. Losses at the gene ends were 6 bases for V and 2 bases for J; bases not matched to a gene: 16. Germline-derived CDR1 and CDR2 are MDHEN and SYDVKM. The CDR3 has 17 residues. CDR3 protein: CASSPWVGREWTYEQYF. CDR3 DNA sequence: TGTGCCAGCAGCCCTTGGGTGGGGCGGGAGTGGACCTACGAGCAGTACTTC. The full variable domain, with the rest looked up from reference TRBV28 and TRBJ2-7, is DVKVTQSSRYLVKRTGEKVFLECVQDMDHENMFWYRQDPGLGLRLIYFSYDVKMKEKGDIPEGYSVSREKKERFSLILESASTNQTSMYLCASSPWVGREWTYEQYFGPGTRLTVT.

This chain links TRBV28 with TRBJ1-2; D not certain. This CDR3 is 13 amino acids long. Germline V gives CDR1 MDHEN, CDR2 SYDVKM. V was trimmed by 6 bases and J by 3 bases, leaving 11 bases between them. DNA of the CDR3: TGTGCCAGCAGGCAAACACTTGACTATGGCTACACCTTC. Encoded protein: CASRQTLDYGYTF.

This clone was found once. V is TRBV6-4 and J is TRBJ2-3; 10 bases map to TRBD1. J gave up 1 base and V 11 bases, and 9 bases lay outside the gene matches. The CDR3 is made up of 15 amino acids. Germline assignment: CDR1 MRHNA and CDR2 SNTAGT. CDR3 coding DNA: TGTGCCTCATCGACAGGACAGGGGGGCACAGATACGCAGTATTTT. This codes for CASSTGQGGTDTQYF.

The J gene is TRBJ2-2, the V gene TRBV7-2, with 7 bases aligning to TRBD1. Germline V gene lookup returns CDR1 SGHTA and CDR2 FQGNSA. V lost 0 bases and J lost 6; bases outside the gene matches: 4. The CDR3 extends over 15 amino acids. CDR3 residues: CASSLATGRAGELFF. The CDR3 DNA follows: TGTGCCAGCAGCTTAGCGACAGGGCGGGCCGGGGAGCTGTTTTTT.

The CDR3 coding sequence is TGTGCCAGCAGTGGGCCAGCCTCGAACACCGGGGAGCTGTTTTTT. It specifies CASSGPASNTGELFF. V gene TRBV2 combines with J gene TRBJ2-2; no firm D call. V lost 4 bases, J lost 0 bases, and 9 bases lay in between. The CDR3 sequence is 15 residues long. Per germline, CDR1 SNHLY and CDR2 FYNNEI.

In its sample, this clone was seen once. The chain is built from TRBV6-5 and TRBJ2-7, with D hard to call. CDR3 size: 12 residues. Trimming cost V 6 bases and J 3 bases, with 9 bases left between them. CDR1 MNHEY and CDR2 SVGAGI come from the germline V gene. The CDR3 bases are TGTGCCAGCAGCCTCTCTGGCTACGAGCAGTACTTC. Encoded protein: CASSLSGYEQYF.

V gene TRBV5-5 combines with J gene TRBJ1-1; D is unresolved. CDR3 length: 13 residues. Germline CDR1 is SGHKS and CDR2 is YYEKEE (reference sequence). Trimming pared 6 bases from V and 1 base from J, leaving 10 bases between. CDR3 nucleotide sequence: TGTGCCAGCACCCAACGGGAGAACACTGAAGCTTTCTTT. Protein sequence: CASTQRENTEAFF.

This sequence joins TRBV19 and TRBJ1-3; D is possibly TRBD1 (5 bases). This CDR3 region has 17 residues. The V end lost 1 base, the J end lost 2 bases, and 15 bases lay between the germline ends. The germline V gene has CDR1 LNHDA and CDR2 SQIVND (reference sequence). This CDR3 is CASSIGARGRTGNTIYF. CDR3 bases: TGTGCCAGTAGTATAGGGGCGCGGGGCCGGACTGGAAACACCATATATTTT.

The chain links TRBV6-5 to TRBJ1-2; no clear D gene. The CDR3 contains 13 residues. Trimming removed 2 bases from V and 6 bases from J, with 10 bases in between. Germline CDR1 is MNHEY and CDR2 is SVGAGI. In DNA, the CDR3 is TGTGCCAGCAGTTACCCCGGAGGCCATGGCTACACCTTC. Amino acids: CASSYPGGHGYTF.

The rearrangement uses TRBV6-6 and TRBJ2-1; D is perhaps TRBD1 (6 bases). This CDR3 has 14 residues. Between the trimmed V and J ends, which lost 5 bases and 6 bases, there was a span of 14 bases. Germline V CDR1 and CDR2: MNHNY, SVGAGI (reference sequence). CDR3 bases: TGTGCCAGCAGTACCATGGAAGGGGGCAATGAGCAGTTCTTC. It encodes CASSTMEGGNEQFF.

The J gene is TRBJ2-3, the V gene TRBV27; tentative D call: TRBD1 (5 bases). This CDR3 is built from 11 residues. Germline CDR1 and CDR2: MNHEY and SMNVEV (reference sequence). The V end lost 6 bases, the J end lost 11 bases, and 12 bases lay between the germline ends. CDR3 coding DNA: TGTGCCAGCAGCCCAGGGTTTATGCAGTATTTT. Translating gives CASSPGFMQYF.

The V call is TRBV27, the J call TRBJ1-2; the D is unclear. The germline V and J ends were trimmed by 6 bases and 3 bases, with 8 bases remaining between them. Per germline, CDR1 MNHEY and CDR2 SMNVEV (reference sequence). The CDR3 spans 12 residues. For the CDR3, the DNA is TGTGCCAGCAGGGCCAAGGACTATGGCTACACCTTC. Protein: CASRAKDYGYTF.

V gene TRBV5-1 combines with J gene TRBJ1-1; D unresolved. CDR1 and CDR2 from the germline V gene are SGHRS and YFSETQ. This CDR3 comprises 14 residues. V lost 4 bases and J lost 0, with 10 bases in between. CDR3 in amino acids: CASSPRGMNTEAFF. CDR3 in DNA: TGCGCCAGCAGCCCCCGGGGAATGAACACTGAAGCTTTCTTT. Together with reference TRBV5-1 and TRBJ1-1, the CDR3 gives the full variable domain: KAGVTQTPRYLIKTRGQQVTLSCSPISGHRSVSWYQQTPGQGLQFLFEYFSETQRNKGNFPGRFSGRQFSNSRSEMNVSTLELGDSALYLCASSPRGMNTEAFFGQGTRLTVV.

The chain joins TRBV11-2 to TRBJ1-2, with a tentative D call TRBD1 (5 bases). Germline V gene sequence: CDR1 SGHAT, CDR2 FQNNGV. Trimming took 3 bases from V and 0 from J, leaving 11 bases between them. This CDR3 region has 15 residues. CDR3 region: CASSFSRDPNYGYTF. Written as DNA, the CDR3 is TGTGCCAGCAGCTTCAGCAGGGACCCTAACTATGGCTACACCTTC. The variable domain in full, with the rest retrieved from reference TRBV11-2 and TRBJ1-2, is EAGVAQSPRYKIIEKRQSVAFWCNPISGHATLYWYQQILGQGPKLLIQFQNNGVVDDSQLPKDRFSAERLKGVDSTLKIQPAKLEDSAVYLCASSFSRDPNYGYTFGSGTRLTVV.

V gene TRBV11-3 combines with J gene TRBJ2-2, with D tentatively TRBD1 (6 bases). CDR1 and CDR2 from the germline V gene are SGHNT and YENEEA. V gave up 0 bases and J gave up 4 bases, with 9 bases separating them. This CDR3 is built from 15 residues. The CDR3 is CASSLDGTLTGELFF. The CDR3 coding sequence is TGTGCCAGCAGCTTAGACGGGACACTCACCGGGGAGCTGTTTTTT.

The chain is built from TRBV7-9 and TRBJ1-4, with 10 bases fitting TRBD1. The CDR3 is made up of 18 amino acids. Per germline, CDR1 SEHNR and CDR2 FQNEAQ (reference sequence). V trimming: 2 bases; J trimming: 0 bases; junction bases outside the gene matches: 6. CDR3 protein: CASSLYGTGAATNEKLFF. The CDR3, as DNA: TGTGCCAGCAGCTTATATGGGACAGGGGCTGCAACTAATGAAAAACTGTTTTTT. Filled out from reference TRBV7-9 and TRBJ1-4, the complete variable domain reads DTGVSQNPRHKITKRGQNVTFRCDPISEHNRLYWYRQTLGQGPEFLTYFQNEAQLEKSRLLSDRFSAERPKGSFSTLEIQRTEQGDSAMYLCASSLYGTGAATNEKLFFGSGTQLSVL.

CDR3 nucleotide sequence: TGTGCCAGCAGTTACGATGGACGGAATGGCTACACCTTC. The encoded protein is CASSYDGRNGYTF. The V call is TRBV6-2 or TRBV6-3, the J call TRBJ1-2; D is undetermined. The V end was cut by 2 bases, the J end by 6 bases, with 10 bases between. CDR1 is MNHEY, CDR2 SVGEGT, per germline. The CDR3 runs to 13 residues.

The chain joins TRBV25-1 to TRBJ2-1; no definite D call. Trimming removed 3 bases from V and 9 bases from J, with 21 bases in between. Germline CDR1 and CDR2: MGHDK and SYGVNS. This CDR3 is 16 amino acids long. The CDR3 DNA sequence: TGTGCCAGCAGTGAGTTCGACAAGGGCCTCCTCGCTGAGCAGTTCTTC. This gives the protein CASSEFDKGLLAEQFF.

J is TRBJ2-1 and V is TRBV6-5; D is unclear. Per germline, CDR1 MNHEY and CDR2 SVGAGI. The CDR3 covers 14 residues. V was pared by 7 bases and J by 2 bases, with 12 bases between. Here the CDR3 reads CASNPGAAYNEQFF. CDR3 DNA sequence: TGTGCCAGCAATCCGGGCGCCGCCTACAATGAGCAGTTCTTC.

V usage is TRBV6-5 and J usage is TRBJ2-7, with 9 positions matching TRBD2. CDR3 length equals 16 residues. J lost 3 bases, V lost 0 bases, and 6 bases had no gene match. Germline assignment: CDR1 MNHEY and CDR2 SVGAGI. The CDR3 DNA follows: TGTGCCAGCAGTTACTCTAGCGGGAGTCCCTTCTACGAGCAGTACTTC. This encodes CASSYSSGSPFYEQYF.

This rearrangement joins TRBV5-1 to TRBJ2-7; unclear D gene. V lost 0 bases, J lost 2 bases, and 6 bases lay in between. CDR3 length: 13 residues. Germline CDR1 SGHRS, CDR2 YFSETQ. CDR3 sequence (DNA): TGCGCCAGCAGCTTGGAAGTAACCTACGAGCAGTACTTC. Its translation is CASSLEVTYEQYF.

In its sample, this clone was seen a few times. V usage is TRBV3-1 (or the pseudogene TRBV3-2) and J usage is TRBJ1-5; D unclear. The V and J ends lost 4 bases and 1 base respectively, with 8 bases between them. The germline CDR1 and CDR2 sequences are LGHDT and YNNKEL (reference sequence). The CDR3 runs 14 residues. In DNA, the CDR3 is TGTGCCAGCAGCCTTCGAGGAAGCAATCAGCCCCAGCATTTT. The encoded protein is CASSLRGSNQPQHF.

CDR3 bases: TGTGCCAGCAGTTGGGACGGAAACAATGAGCAGTTCTTC. Translated: CASSWDGNNEQFF. The chain joins TRBV7-3 to TRBJ2-1; D is tentatively TRBD1 or TRBD2 (5 bases each). The V gene lost 6 bases and the J gene lost 5 bases, with 11 bases spanning the gap. The germline gives CDR1 SGHTA, CDR2 FQGTGA. The CDR3 runs 13 residues. Full variable domain (remainder filled in from reference TRBV7-3 and TRBJ2-1): GAGVSQTPSNKVTEKGKYVELRCDPISGHTALYWYRQSLGQGPEFLIYFQGTGAADDSGLPNDRFFAVRPEGSVSTLKIQRTERGDSAVYLCASSWDGNNEQFFGPGTRLTVL.